Following are 20 T cell receptor beta chains from one sample sequenced in a study of beta chain features in type 1 diabetes. Expressed TCRB transcripts got sequenced, as all isolated RNA was reverse transcribed. The data were produced by immunoSEQ multiplex PCR, yet TCRdb's version contains in-frame clones alone and is incomplete. The data hold almost 350,000 clones, with 6.5% to 10% observed a single time. Sequenced sample: central memory CD4+ T cells from blood. These receptor sequences come from a woman under 30 in good health.

The V call is TRBV4-3, the J call TRBJ2-3, with no clear D. Trimming stripped 2 bases from V and 4 bases from J, with 13 bases between. This CDR3 spans 15 amino acids. The germline gives CDR1 LGHNA, CDR2 YSLEER. This chain's CDR3 is CASSQTPRKSDTQYF. CDR3 nucleotide sequence: TGCGCCAGCAGCCAAACCCCCCGCAAGTCAGATACGCAGTATTTT.

This chain connects TRBV7-8 to TRBJ1-4, with D maybe TRBD1 (5 bases). Germline CDR1 is SGHVS and CDR2 is FQNEAQ. The CDR3 totals 13 residues. The V gene lost 6 bases and the J gene lost 7 bases, with 12 bases spanning the gap. The CDR3 protein is CASRLGAGEKLFF. The CDR3 nucleotides are TGTGCCAGCAGACTAGGGGCGGGTGAAAAACTGTTTTTT. Looking up the rest from reference TRBV7-8 and TRBJ1-4 gives the full variable domain: GAGVSQSPRYKVAKRGQDVALRCDPISGHVSLFWYQQALGQGPEFLTYFQNEAQLDKSGLPSDRFFAERPEGSVSTLKIQRTQQEDSAVYLCASRLGAGEKLFFGSGTQLSVL.

This clone was seen repeatedly, ten times or more. V usage is TRBV18 and J usage is TRBJ1-2; D unclear. Germline V gives CDR1 KGHSH, CDR2 LQKENI. V was clipped by 4 bases and J by 1 base, with 4 bases between them. The CDR3 has 12 amino acids. Here the CDR3 reads CASSQGNYGYTF. For the CDR3, the DNA is TGTGCCAGCTCACAGGGTAACTATGGCTACACCTTC.

This chain joins TRBV15 and TRBJ1-5; 10 bases agree with TRBD1. The CDR3 consists of 17 residues. Germline CDR1 reads LNHNV; CDR2 reads YYDKDF (reference sequence). Losses at the gene ends were 1 base for V and 3 bases for J; bases not matched to a gene: 6. CDR3 sequence reads: CATSRGWDRGFNQPQHF. The CDR3 region has the DNA TGTGCCACCAGCAGAGGCTGGGACAGGGGCTTCAATCAGCCCCAGCATTTT.

The chain uses TRBV2 and TRBJ2-1; TRBD2 matches 7 bases. Per germline, CDR1 SNHLY and CDR2 FYNNEI. This CDR3 contains 12 residues. Germline trimming cut 8 bases from V and 4 bases from J; bases unmatched to any gene: 2. Here the CDR3 reads CASAGLYNEQFF. The CDR3, as DNA: TGTGCCAGCGCGGGACTATACAATGAGCAGTTCTTC.

Only a few counts were recorded for this clone. The chain couples TRBV18 to TRBJ2-7, with TRBD1 identical over 8 bases. The CDR3 covers 14 residues. Germline V gene lookup returns CDR1 KGHSH and CDR2 LQKENI. Germline trimming cut 2 bases from V and 5 bases from J; bases unmatched to any gene: 5. The CDR3 spells CASSPTTGEDEQYF. The CDR3 bases are TGTGCCAGCTCACCAACGACAGGGGAAGACGAGCAGTACTTC.

In its sample, this clone was seen a few times. Here the CDR3 reads CAISESRTNVLTF. CDR3 sequence (DNA): TGTGCCATCAGTGAGTCGCGAACCAACGTCCTGACTTTC. The J gene is TRBJ2-6, the V gene TRBV10-3; D call uncertain. The CDR3 has 13 amino acids. With 0 bases removed from V and 8 bases from J, the gap between germline ends came to 5 bases. CDR1 and CDR2 from the germline V gene are ENHRY and SYGVKD.

This clone has just a few counts. J is TRBJ1-1 and V is TRBV20-1; D possibly corresponds to TRBD1 (6 bases). The CDR3 is made up of 11 amino acids. V was trimmed by 5 bases and J by 3 bases, leaving 7 bases between them. Germline V gene sequence: CDR1 DFQATT, CDR2 SNEGSKA (reference sequence). CDR3 loop: CSAPGDTEAFF. CDR3 sequence (DNA): TGCAGTGCTCCAGGGGACACTGAAGCTTTCTTT.

This clone has a handful of counts. This chain joins TRBV5-8 and TRBJ1-5; tentative D call: TRBD1 (5 bases). This CDR3 is built from 15 residues. The germline V and J ends were trimmed by 4 bases and 4 bases, with 15 bases remaining between them. CDR1 SGHTS and CDR2 YDEGEE come from the germline V gene. CDR3 nucleotide sequence: TGTGCCAGCAGCGTGGGGGGGACCGAGAATCAGCCCCAGCATTTT. Encoded protein: CASSVGGTENQPQHF.

V usage is TRBV7-6 and J usage is TRBJ1-6; 7 bases are a match to TRBD1. Germline lookup yields CDR1 SGHVS and CDR2 FNYEAQ. With V trimmed by 2 bases and J by 10 bases, 8 bases remained unmatched. CDR3 length equals 15 residues. This CDR3 reads CASSLIAGGHSPLHF. Written as DNA, the CDR3 is TGTGCCAGCAGCTTAATTGCAGGGGGTCACTCACCCCTCCACTTT.

This chain joins TRBV4-2 and TRBJ2-7; 7 bases line up with TRBD2. Trimming cost V 4 bases and J 4 bases; bases outside gene matches: 7. The CDR3 is 14 amino acids. The germline V gene encodes CDR1 LGHNA and CDR2 YNFKEQ. In nucleotides, the CDR3 is TGTGCCAGCAGCCCGGGATGGGGGGGGTACGAGCAGTACTTC. It codes for CASSPGWGGYEQYF.

This clone appeared a few times. V usage is TRBV7-2 and J usage is TRBJ1-1; D call uncertain. This CDR3 is 15 amino acids long. The V gene lost 5 bases and the J gene lost 4 bases, with 17 bases spanning the gap. Germline V CDR1 and CDR2: SGHTA, FQGNSA. The CDR3 DNA is TGTGCCAGCAGCGTTTCCCGTGTGGGGAGCACTGAAGCTTTCTTT. This codes for CASSVSRVGSTEAFF.

This clone has only a few counts. The chain carries TRBV29-1 and TRBJ2-5; 8 positions match TRBD1. This CDR3 contains 12 residues. Germline V gene sequence: CDR1 SQVTM, CDR2 ANQGSEA. J lost 6 bases, V lost 4 bases, and 4 bases had no gene match. The chain's CDR3 is CSVAGTGQTQYF. The CDR3 DNA reads as TGCAGCGTTGCCGGGACAGGCCAGACCCAGTACTTC.

This clone has a handful of counts. This rearrangement joins TRBV14 to TRBJ2-3; 15 bases match TRBD2. Losses at the gene ends were 3 bases for V and 3 bases for J; bases not matched to a gene: 13. Germline CDR1 SGHDN, CDR2 FVKESK. The CDR3 runs to 20 residues. The CDR3 DNA follows: TGTGCCAGCAGCCAGACGATGGGACTAGCGGGAGGACCCGATACAGATACGCAGTATTTT. Protein: CASSQTMGLAGGPDTDTQYF. Combining the CDR3 with reference TRBV14 and TRBJ2-3 gives the whole variable domain EAGVTQFPSHSVIEKGQTVTLRCDPISGHDNLYWYRRVMGKEIKFLLHFVKESKQDESGMPNNRFLAERTGGTYSTLKVQPAELEDSGVYFCASSQTMGLAGGPDTDTQYFGPGTRLTVL.

The sample holds a few counts of this clone. This chain joins TRBV5-1 and TRBJ2-5; 8 nucleotides agree with TRBD1. The tail of the sequence fits TRBJ2-7 better, so the J call may be wrong. This CDR3 is built from 16 residues. Germline CDR1 is SGHRS and CDR2 is YFSETQ. The CDR3 sequence is CASSRTAGGTTYEQYF. In DNA, the CDR3 is TGCGCCAGCAGCCGGACTGCAGGGGGCACCACCTACGAGCAGTACTTC.

This clone occurred a few times. The chain carries TRBV2 and TRBJ1-1, with a weak D call TRBD1 (5 bases). Trimming removed 2 bases at V and 8 bases at J, with 15 bases between. Germline assignment: CDR1 SNHLY and CDR2 FYNNEI. This CDR3 is 14 amino acids long. The CDR3 nucleotides read TGTGCCAGCAGTGAATTAGCGGGGGGGAAGGAAGCTTTCTTT. It yields the protein CASSELAGGKEAFF. The complete variable domain, with remaining parts taken from reference TRBV2 and TRBJ1-1, reads EPEVTQTPSHQVTQMGQEVILRCVPISNHLYFYWYRQILGQKVEFLVSFYNNEISEKSEIFDDQFSVERPDGSNFTLKIRSTKLEDSAMYFCASSELAGGKEAFFGQGTRLTVV.

This clone was seen more than once but under ten times. V is TRBV14 and J is TRBJ2-1; the match to TRBD2 covers 11 bases. The junction had 5 bases not matched to a gene; V was cut back by 7 bases and J by 6 bases. Germline CDR1 is SGHDN and CDR2 is FVKESK. CDR3 length: 14 amino acids. As DNA, the CDR3 is TGTGCCAGCAACCTAGCGGGAGGTCGCAATGAGCAGTTCTTC. This codes for CASNLAGGRNEQFF.

The V call is TRBV28, the J call TRBJ1-2; D gene ambiguous. The CDR3 length is 14 residues. V was cut by 5 bases and J by 0 bases, with 10 bases left in between. Germline CDR1 reads MDHEN; CDR2 reads SYDVKM. The CDR3 bases are TGTGCCAGCAGTCAAGGAGGGACTAACTATGGCTACACCTTC. It translates to CASSQGGTNYGYTF.

This clone ranks as medium-sized. The genes are TRBV28 and TRBJ2-5, with D perhaps given as TRBD1 or TRBD2 (6 bases each). CDR3 length: 15 amino acids. V was cut by 5 bases and J by 5 bases, with 18 bases left in between. CDR1 and CDR2 (germline): MDHEN, SYDVKM. This chain's CDR3 is CASSPMTGAEETQYF. The DNA of the CDR3 is TGTGCCAGCAGTCCCATGACGGGGGCGGAGGAGACCCAGTACTTC.

This clone occurred many times. The genes are TRBV2 and TRBJ2-5; 8 bases fit TRBD2. There are 16 residues in the CDR3. V trimming: 3 bases; J trimming: 5 bases; junction bases outside the gene matches: 11. Germline assignment: CDR1 SNHLY and CDR2 FYNNEI. CDR3 DNA: TGTGCCAGCAGTGATAGGAGCGGGAGACGGGGGGAGACCCAGTACTTC. Translation gives CASSDRSGRRGETQYF.